Listed below are T cell receptor beta chains from one sample, sequenced in a study of blood T cell repertoires in COVID-19. This table comes from immunoSEQ multiplex PCR, and its TCRdb copy is limited to in-frame clones, with some not included. The sample contains 250,000 or so clones, roughly 81% of which appear only once. Sequenced: PBMCs or T cells enriched from blood (not recorded which). The receptors were sampled from a woman between 50 and 59 years old who had been exposed to COVID-19. CDR3s include the opening cysteine and the closing phenylalanine or tryptophan. D genes are given only for firm matches. Clone sizes are given selectively: once, few, many, or a class where the clone is expanded.

d_gene: -
j_gene: TRBJ1-6
v_gene: TRBV18
abundance: -
CDR3aa: CASSPQGQGLTLHF
CDR3nt: TGTGCCAGCTCACCACAGGGGCAGGGTTTGACCCTCCACTTT

d_gene: TRBD2
j_gene: TRBJ2-3
v_gene: TRBV2
abundance: -
CDR3aa: CASSEGTSGGADTQYF
CDR3nt: TGTGCCAGCAGTGAAGGGACTAGCGGGGGGGCAGATACGCAGTATTTT

d_gene: -
j_gene: TRBJ1-1
v_gene: TRBV12-5
abundance: -
CDR3aa: CASGTGQNTEAFF
CDR3nt: TGTGCTAGTGGAACAGGACAAAACACTGAAGCTTTCTTT

d_gene: -
j_gene: TRBJ2-3
v_gene: TRBV2
abundance: -
CDR3aa: CAVSGRSTDTQYF
CDR3nt: TGTGCCGTCAGCGGACGGTCCACAGATACGCAGTATTTT

d_gene: TRBD1
j_gene: TRBJ1-4
v_gene: TRBV5-1
abundance: many
CDR3aa: CASRVTGTGSEKLFF
CDR3nt: TGCGCCAGCAGGGTTACCGGGACAGGTTCTGAAAAACTGTTTTTT

d_gene: -
j_gene: TRBJ2-2
v_gene: TRBV6-5
abundance: -
CDR3aa: CASTHRGGDTGELFF
CDR3nt: TGTGCCAGCACCCATAGGGGGGGGGACACCGGGGAGCTGTTTTTT

d_gene: TRBD1
j_gene: TRBJ1-6
v_gene: TRBV4-3
abundance: -
CDR3aa: CASSPDRVGVYNSPLHF
CDR3nt: TGCGCCAGCAGCCCGGACAGGGTTGGGGTGTATAATTCACCCCTCCACTTT

d_gene: -
j_gene: TRBJ1-6
v_gene: TRBV11-1
abundance: -
CDR3aa: CASSLKQYYSPLHF
CDR3nt: TGTGCCAGCAGCTTGAAACAGTACTATTCACCCCTCCACTTT

d_gene: TRBD2
j_gene: TRBJ2-7
v_gene: TRBV4-1
abundance: -
CDR3aa: CASSSYSGGAEQYF
CDR3nt: TGCGCCAGCAGTTCTTATAGCGGGGGGGCCGAGCAGTACTTC

d_gene: -
j_gene: TRBJ1-6
v_gene: TRBV25-1
abundance: -
CDR3aa: CASSGGERYNSPLHF
CDR3nt: TGTGCCAGCAGTGGGGGGGAGAGATATAATTCACCCCTCCACTTT

d_gene: -
j_gene: TRBJ2-1
v_gene: TRBV19
abundance: -
CDR3aa: CASSAPGEQFF
CDR3nt: TGTGCCAGTAGTGCCCCGGGTGAGCAGTTCTTC

d_gene: TRBD1
j_gene: TRBJ1-1
v_gene: TRBV14
abundance: -
CDR3aa: CASSHSDRVGTEAFF
CDR3nt: TGTGCCAGCAGCCATTCGGACAGGGTGGGAACTGAAGCTTTCTTT

d_gene: -
j_gene: TRBJ1-5
v_gene: TRBV25-1
abundance: -
CDR3aa: CASSPQGMNQPQHF
CDR3nt: TGTGCCAGCAGTCCGCAGGGAATGAATCAGCCCCAGCATTTT

d_gene: -
j_gene: TRBJ1-1
v_gene: TRBV19
abundance: few
CDR3aa: CASSVTGETEAFF
CDR3nt: TGTGCCAGTAGTGTGACAGGTGAGACTGAAGCTTTCTTT

d_gene: -
j_gene: TRBJ1-2
v_gene: TRBV5-6
abundance: once
CDR3aa: CASSPYRALYGYTF
CDR3nt: TGTGCCAGCAGCCCTTACAGGGCCCTCTATGGCTACACCTTC

d_gene: TRBD1
j_gene: TRBJ2-1
v_gene: TRBV27
abundance: -
CDR3aa: CASSGTGLSSYNEQFF
CDR3nt: TGTGCCAGCAGTGGGACAGGCCTGAGCTCCTACAATGAGCAGTTCTTC

d_gene: -
j_gene: TRBJ1-5
v_gene: TRBV7-2
abundance: -
CDR3aa: CASSSYSNQPQHF
CDR3nt: TGTGCCAGCAGCTCCTATAGCAATCAGCCCCAGCATTTT

d_gene: -
j_gene: TRBJ2-3
v_gene: TRBV7-9
abundance: -
CDR3aa: CASSPRERDTQYF
CDR3nt: TGTGCCAGCAGCCCGCGGGAACGGGATACGCAGTATTTT

d_gene: -
j_gene: TRBJ1-1
v_gene: TRBV27
abundance: once
CDR3aa: CATLRQVGATEAFF
CDR3nt: TGTGCCACCCTCCGACAGGTAGGCGCCACTGAAGCTTTCTTT

d_gene: -
j_gene: TRBJ1-1
v_gene: TRBV6-2/TRBV6-3
abundance: -
CDR3aa: CASSSAGPHTEAFF
CDR3nt: TGTGCCAGCAGTTCCGCGGGTCCGCACACTGAAGCTTTCTTT

d_gene: TRBD1
j_gene: TRBJ2-1
v_gene: TRBV7-9
abundance: -
CDR3aa: CASSWDRGYNEQFF
CDR3nt: TGTGCCAGCAGCTGGGACAGGGGGTACAATGAGCAGTTCTTC

d_gene: TRBD1
j_gene: TRBJ1-1
v_gene: TRBV29-1
abundance: -
CDR3aa: CSVATALSGTGYSEAFF
CDR3nt: TGCAGCGTTGCCACTGCCTTATCCGGGACAGGATACAGTGAAGCTTTCTTT

d_gene: TRBD1
j_gene: TRBJ1-1
v_gene: TRBV19
abundance: -
CDR3aa: CASRLDRGKTEAFF
CDR3nt: TGTGCCAGTAGGCTTGACAGGGGCAAAACTGAAGCTTTCTTT

d_gene: TRBD1
j_gene: TRBJ1-2
v_gene: TRBV6-2/TRBV6-3
abundance: -
CDR3aa: CASSYLRGQGNGYTF
CDR3nt: TGTGCCAGCAGTTACCTCCGCGGACAGGGGAATGGCTACACCTTC

d_gene: TRBD1
j_gene: TRBJ2-2
v_gene: TRBV5-1
abundance: many
CDR3aa: CASSITGTGAGELFF
CDR3nt: TGCGCCAGCAGCATCACCGGGACAGGGGCCGGGGAGCTGTTTTTT

d_gene: TRBD1
j_gene: TRBJ2-1
v_gene: TRBV28
abundance: -
CDR3aa: CASSFRTGVASYNEQFF
CDR3nt: TGTGCCAGCAGTTTTCGGACAGGGGTCGCATCCTACAATGAGCAGTTCTTC

d_gene: TRBD2
j_gene: TRBJ2-7
v_gene: TRBV11-2
abundance: few
CDR3aa: CASSAESGTSGAPYEQYF
CDR3nt: TGTGCCAGCAGCGCCGAGTCCGGGACTAGCGGGGCTCCCTACGAGCAGTACTTC

d_gene: -
j_gene: TRBJ1-6
v_gene: TRBV27
abundance: -
CDR3aa: CASRPPGQTRTPLHF
CDR3nt: TGTGCCAGCCGTCCGCCCGGACAGACGCGGACACCCCTCCACTTT

d_gene: -
j_gene: TRBJ2-1
v_gene: TRBV6-6
abundance: -
CDR3aa: CASSYSNEQFF
CDR3nt: TGTGCCAGCAGTTATTCGAATGAGCAGTTCTTC

d_gene: TRBD1
j_gene: TRBJ2-7
v_gene: TRBV6-6
abundance: -
CDR3aa: CASGRTGPSYEQYF
CDR3nt: TGTGCCAGCGGAAGGACAGGACCATCCTACGAGCAGTACTTC

d_gene: -
j_gene: TRBJ2-6
v_gene: TRBV5-1
abundance: once
CDR3aa: CASSLRSSGANVLTF
CDR3nt: TGCGCCAGCAGCTTAAGGAGCTCTGGGGCCAACGTCCTGACTTTC

d_gene: -
j_gene: TRBJ1-3
v_gene: TRBV5-5
abundance: -
CDR3aa: CASSRGGNSGNTIYF
CDR3nt: TGTGCCAGCAGCCGGGGGGGCAACTCTGGAAACACCATATATTTT

d_gene: TRBD2
j_gene: TRBJ2-2
v_gene: TRBV7-6
abundance: few
CDR3aa: CASSLVAGRPGELFF
CDR3nt: TGTGCCAGCAGCTTAGTAGCGGGGAGACCCGGGGAGCTGTTTTTT

d_gene: -
j_gene: TRBJ1-1
v_gene: TRBV3-1/TRBV3-2
abundance: -
CDR3aa: CASSQPEAGAFF
CDR3nt: TGTGCCAGCAGCCAACCAGAAGCGGGAGCTTTCTTT

d_gene: TRBD1
j_gene: TRBJ1-3
v_gene: TRBV5-5
abundance: -
CDR3aa: CASSYLNQGTGQGGNTIYF
CDR3nt: TGTGCCAGCAGCTACCTCAACCAAGGGACAGGGCAAGGCGGAAACACCATATATTTT

d_gene: TRBD2
j_gene: TRBJ2-3
v_gene: TRBV19
abundance: -
CDR3aa: CASSRAGLAGAFTDTQYF
CDR3nt: TGTGCCAGTAGTAGGGCCGGACTAGCGGGGGCCTTCACAGATACGCAGTATTTT

d_gene: -
j_gene: TRBJ1-6
v_gene: TRBV14
abundance: -
CDR3aa: CASSFMGGGLNSPLHF
CDR3nt: TGTGCCAGCAGCTTTATGGGCGGGGGACTAAATTCACCCCTCCACTTT

d_gene: TRBD1
j_gene: TRBJ2-7
v_gene: TRBV24-1
abundance: -
CDR3aa: CATSRGQGPYEQYF
CDR3nt: TGTGCCACCTCGAGGGGACAGGGGCCCTACGAGCAGTACTTC

d_gene: TRBD2
j_gene: TRBJ2-3
v_gene: TRBV19
abundance: -
CDR3aa: CASSIGGSSSDTQYF
CDR3nt: TGTGCCAGTAGTATCGGGGGGAGCTCTTCAGATACGCAGTATTTT

d_gene: TRBD1
j_gene: TRBJ1-1
v_gene: TRBV9
abundance: -
CDR3aa: CASSVSRGRVTEAFF
CDR3nt: TGTGCCAGCAGCGTATCCAGGGGGAGAGTGACTGAAGCTTTCTTT

d_gene: TRBD1
j_gene: TRBJ2-2
v_gene: TRBV7-6
abundance: -
CDR3aa: CASSASGTGQGELFF
CDR3nt: TGTGCCAGCAGCGCCTCCGGGACAGGGCAGGGGGAGCTGTTTTTT

d_gene: TRBD1
j_gene: TRBJ1-1
v_gene: TRBV7-2
abundance: -
CDR3aa: CASSLDREGLWTEAFF
CDR3nt: TGTGCCAGCAGCTTGGACAGGGAGGGGCTGTGGACTGAAGCTTTCTTT

d_gene: TRBD1
j_gene: TRBJ2-1
v_gene: TRBV19
abundance: -
CDR3aa: CASSGKTGNEQFF
CDR3nt: TGTGCCAGTAGTGGCAAGACAGGGAATGAGCAGTTCTTC

d_gene: -
j_gene: TRBJ1-5
v_gene: TRBV19
abundance: -
CDR3aa: CASSGISQVRNQPQHF
CDR3nt: TGTGCCAGTAGTGGCATAAGCCAGGTTCGCAATCAGCCCCAGCATTTT